Shown below are 20 T cell receptor beta chains from a single sample sequenced in a study of cytomegalovirus exposure and HLA in healthy donors. Primers: 60 Vbeta forward and 13 Jbeta reverse. Produced via immunoSEQ multiplex PCR; TCRdb's table is partial and in-frame only. The sample includes about 160,000 clones, about four fifths of them seen just once. Sample: PBMCs. The receptors derive from a male donor in good health and CMV-seropositive.

This clone was counted only a few times. The chain uses TRBV15 and TRBJ2-5; 9 positions agree with TRBD2. J gave up 2 bases and V 5 bases, and 12 bases lay outside the gene matches. The CDR3 sequence is 17 residues long. CDR1 LNHNV and CDR2 YYDKDF come from the germline V gene (reference sequence). CDR3 nucleotides: TGTGCCACCAGCGAGATATGGCTAGCGGGGCCTCAAGAGACCCAGTACTTC. Protein sequence: CATSEIWLAGPQETQYF.

This clone came up once. The chain uses TRBV18 and TRBJ1-1; TRBD1 might be the D (6 bases). V was pared by 7 bases and J by 6 bases, with 9 bases between. CDR1 is KGHSH, CDR2 LQKENI, per germline. This CDR3 comprises 11 residues. CDR3 region: CASFRTAEAFF. CDR3 DNA: TGTGCCAGCTTTCGGACAGCTGAAGCTTTCTTT.

This clone was recorded only once. The V gene is TRBV10-2, the J gene TRBJ1-1, with TRBD1 matching over 8 bases. The CDR3 extends over 20 amino acids. Germline CDR1 is WSHSY and CDR2 is SAAADI. V dropped 3 bases and J dropped 0; count of bases not matched to a gene: 18. CDR3 nucleotide sequence: TGCGCCAGCAGTGACGATCGAAGATTTACAGGGGGGGGCATGAACACTGAAGCTTTCTTT. It is translated as CASSDDRRFTGGGMNTEAFF.

The rearrangement joins TRBV6-5 to TRBJ2-7; 10 nucleotides line up with TRBD2. The germline V gene has CDR1 MNHEY and CDR2 SVGAGI. V trimming: 7 bases; J trimming: 5 bases; junction bases outside the gene matches: 8. The CDR3 consists of 14 residues. CDR3 amino acids: CASKGAGGDHEQYF. The CDR3 DNA is TGTGCCAGCAAAGGAGCGGGGGGGGATCACGAGCAGTACTTC.

The gene calls are TRBV7-8 and TRBJ1-1, with D tentatively TRBD1 (6 bases). There are 15 residues in the CDR3. The V end was cut by 1 base, the J end by 2 bases, with 11 bases between. Germline CDR1 reads SGHVS; CDR2 reads FQNEAQ. The CDR3 nucleotides read TGTGCCAGCAGCTTAGGGGGGCCGTATAACACTGAAGCTTTCTTT. Its protein product is CASSLGGPYNTEAFF. Drawing the rest from reference TRBV7-8 and TRBJ1-1, the complete variable domain is GAGVSQSPRYKVAKRGQDVALRCDPISGHVSLFWYQQALGQGPEFLTYFQNEAQLDKSGLPSDRFFAERPEGSVSTLKIQRTQQEDSAVYLCASSLGGPYNTEAFFGQGTRLTVV.

V usage is TRBV6-5 and J usage is TRBJ1-1; D not resolved. With 1 base removed from V and 5 bases from J, the gap between germline ends came to 11 bases. Germline assignment: CDR1 MNHEY and CDR2 SVGAGI. CDR3 size: 14 residues. The CDR3 loop reads CASSYFPTETEAFF. The DNA for the CDR3 is TGTGCCAGCAGTTACTTCCCCACGGAGACTGAAGCTTTCTTT.

The chain uses TRBV7-6 and TRBJ2-7, with TRBD2 identical over 10 bases. CDR1 and CDR2 from the germline V gene are SGHVS and FNYEAQ. The trim removed 2 bases at V and 4 bases at J, leaving 5 bases unmatched. CDR3 size: 15 residues. The CDR3 spells CASSLRASGSYEQYF. As DNA, the CDR3 is TGTGCCAGCAGCTTAAGGGCTAGCGGGAGTTACGAGCAGTACTTC.

Only one count was recorded for this clone. The chain employs TRBV13 and TRBJ1-1; D perhaps matches TRBD1 (6 bases). Germline CDR1 reads PRHDT; CDR2 reads FYEKMQ (reference sequence). V was cut by 2 bases and J by 1 base, with 14 bases left in between. CDR3 size: 16 residues. The CDR3 is CASSLTAQGANTEAFF. The CDR3 DNA reads TGTGCCAGCAGCTTAACCGCACAGGGAGCGAACACTGAAGCTTTCTTT.

The J gene is TRBJ1-5, the V gene TRBV25-1; 7 nucleotides align to TRBD1. Germline CDR1 MGHDK, CDR2 SYGVNS. The CDR3 runs 15 residues. The V segment lost 4 bases and the J segment 0 bases; nucleotides outside the gene matches: 3. The CDR3 reads CASSGTGVSNQPQHF. CDR3 nucleotides: TGTGCCAGCAGTGGGACAGGAGTTAGCAATCAGCCCCAGCATTTT.

The chain combines TRBV7-2 with TRBJ2-2; 7 bases align to TRBD1. V was pared by 11 bases and J by 1 base, with 7 bases of the junction left unmatched. CDR1 SGHTA and CDR2 FQGNSA come from the germline V gene. This CDR3 region has 14 residues. The CDR3 DNA reads as TGTGCCTTTAAGGGGGCCGGGAACACCGGGGAGCTGTTTTTT. Translated: CAFKGAGNTGELFF.

The J gene is TRBJ1-5, the V gene TRBV2; D is undetermined. CDR1 SNHLY and CDR2 FYNNEI come from the germline V gene. V was cut by 10 bases and J by 5 bases, with 15 bases left in between. This CDR3 region has 13 residues. The DNA for the CDR3 is TGTGCCACTGACGGAGGGTACGATCAGCCCCAGCATTTT. Residues: CATDGGYDQPQHF.

The chain combines TRBV29-1 with TRBJ1-2; 7 bases are a match to TRBD1. Trimming cost V 7 bases and J 4 bases; bases outside gene matches: 6. CDR1 and CDR2 from the germline V gene are SQVTM and ANQGSEA. The CDR3 totals 12 residues. CDR3 DNA: TGCAGCGGGACCGGGACAGCCTATGGCTACACCTTC. Encoded protein: CSGTGTAYGYTF. The full variable domain, rest sourced from reference TRBV29-1 and TRBJ1-2, is SAVISQKPSRDICQRGTSLTIQCQVDSQVTMMFWYRQQPGQSLTLIATANQGSEATYESGFVIDKFPISRPNLTFSTLTVSNMSPEDSSIYLCSGTGTAYGYTFGSGTRLTVV.

The chain recombines TRBV30 with TRBJ1-2, with 8 bases fitting TRBD1. Germline V CDR1 and CDR2: GTSNPN, SVGIG (reference sequence). The CDR3 length is 16 residues. V trimming: 0 bases; J trimming: 8 bases; junction bases outside the gene matches: 14. The CDR3 protein is CAWSVRSAGGFRGYTF. The CDR3, as DNA: TGTGCCTGGAGTGTACGCTCTGCAGGGGGCTTTCGGGGCTACACCTTC.

This chain connects TRBV11-2 to TRBJ1-6; D gene uncertain. Trimming removed 5 bases at V and 10 bases at J, with 12 bases between. The CDR3 is 13 residues long. Per germline, CDR1 SGHAT and CDR2 FQNNGV. CDR3 amino acids: CASSILLESPLHF. In DNA, the CDR3 is TGTGCCAGCAGCATCCTCCTAGAGTCACCCCTCCACTTT.

J is TRBJ1-5 and V is TRBV4-1; possible D gene TRBD1, 5 bases. Germline assignment: CDR1 MGHRA and CDR2 YSYEKL. This CDR3 is built from 15 residues. V was cut by 0 bases and J by 6 bases, with 12 bases left in between. CDR3 in amino acids: CASSQDRGRFQPQHF. The CDR3 bases are TGCGCCAGCAGCCAAGATAGGGGCAGATTTCAGCCCCAGCATTTT.

Only a few counts were recorded for this clone. The rearrangement joins TRBV21-1 to TRBJ2-7; the listed D gene, TRBD1, was not tested against the DNA. TRBV21-1 is given as a pseudogene. This CDR3 is built from 18 residues. The DNA of the CDR3 is TGTGCCAGCAGCAAAACCAGGGGGAAACGAGTACTATCCTACGAGCAGTACTTC. It translates to CASSKTRGKRVLSYEQYF.

This clone was detected only a few times. This chain uses TRBV5-4 with TRBJ1-5; 9 nucleotides match TRBD1. V lost 3 bases, J lost 7 bases, and 5 bases stayed unmatched. The CDR3 is 14 amino acids. From germline, CDR1 is SGHNT and CDR2 YYREEE (reference sequence). The CDR3: CASSSGQGGQPQHF. The DNA of the CDR3 is TGTGCCAGCAGCTCGGGACAGGGTGGGCAGCCCCAGCATTTT.

This chain uses TRBV18 with TRBJ2-2; 10 nucleotides agree with TRBD1. This CDR3 is built from 15 residues. Germline CDR1 and CDR2: KGHSH and LQKENI. With 3 bases clipped from V and 4 bases from J, the junction kept 2 bases outside the gene matches. The CDR3, as DNA: TGTGCCAGCTCACCGGGGACAGGGGCCACCGGGGAGCTGTTTTTT. Its translation: CASSPGTGATGELFF. Supplemented by reference TRBV18 and TRBJ2-2, the full variable domain reads NAGVMQNPRHLVRRRGQEARLRCSPMKGHSHVYWYRQLPEEGLKFMVYLQKENIIDESGMPKERFSAEFPKEGPSILRIQQVVRGDSAAYFCASSPGTGATGELFFGEGSRLTVL.

The chain couples TRBV5-5 to TRBJ1-1; 11 bases agree with TRBD1. CDR3 length: 14 residues. CDR1 SGHKS and CDR2 YYEKEE come from the germline V gene (reference sequence). With V trimmed by 3 bases and J by 4 bases, 2 bases remained unmatched. The CDR3 DNA sequence: TGTGCCAGCAGCTGGGGACAGGGGGGCACTGAAGCTTTCTTT. Protein: CASSWGQGGTEAFF.

This clone was found once. This chain connects TRBV5-1 to TRBJ2-6; D is possibly TRBD1 (6 bases). V lost 2 bases and J lost 0, with 12 bases in between. The CDR3 is 17 amino acids. CDR1 is SGHRS and CDR2 is YFSETQ in the germline V gene. The CDR3 reads CASSFHRVGSGANVLTF. CDR3 nucleotide sequence: TGCGCCAGCAGCTTCCACAGGGTTGGCTCTGGGGCCAACGTCCTGACTTTC. Complete variable domain (other parts from reference TRBV5-1 and TRBJ2-6): KAGVTQTPRYLIKTRGQQVTLSCSPISGHRSVSWYQQTPGQGLQFLFEYFSETQRNKGNFPGRFSGRQFSNSRSEMNVSTLELGDSALYLCASSFHRVGSGANVLTFGAGSRLTVL.